These 4 T cell receptor beta chains share one sample of origin, sequenced in a study of blood T cell repertoires in COVID-19 (TCRdb year 2020). The protocol used for the library was the immunoSEQ multiplex PCR assay. Not all clones reach the TCRdb copy of this immuneACCESS table, which keeps in-frame sequences only. Checked studies attribute under half of the gap to unresolved V genes and leave the rest unexplained. Recorded for this sample are some 270,000 clones; roughly 89% of them occurred a single time. The ten largest clonotypes hold less than 2% of the sample. Sequenced sample: peripheral blood. These receptors were taken from a woman in her thirties or forties who had recovered from COVID-19.

DNA for the CDR3: TGCGCCAGCACAATTCGAGGACTAGCACACACCGGGGAGCTGTTTTTT. Its translation: CASTIRGLAHTGELFF. This rearrangement joins TRBV5-1 to TRBJ2-2, with 8 bases identical to TRBD2. CDR3 size: 16 residues. Germline CDR1 and CDR2: SGHRS and YFSETQ. Germline trimming cut 6 bases from V and 3 bases from J; bases unmatched to any gene: 10.

The V call is TRBV12-3 or TRBV12-4, the J call TRBJ2-2; D perhaps matches TRBD2 (5 bases). Trimming stripped 7 bases from V and 6 bases from J, with 9 bases between. This CDR3 spans 12 amino acids. CDR3 sequence (DNA): TGTGCCAGCAAGGGAGTGGCCGGGGAGCTGTTTTTT. Encoded protein: CASKGVAGELFF.

This clone appeared a single time. V usage is TRBV5-1 and J usage is TRBJ2-2, with TRBD1 matching 7 bases. Trimming removed 0 bases from V and 5 bases from J; junction bases left unmatched: 4. The CDR3 is 15 amino acids. CDR1 is SGHRS and CDR2 is YFSETQ in the germline V gene. The CDR3 DNA reads as TGCGCCAGCAGCTTGGGGATGACAGGGACCGGGGAGCTGTTTTTT. It translates to CASSLGMTGTGELFF.

This clone was picked up a small number of times. This rearrangement joins TRBV11-3 to TRBJ2-2; the D gene is possibly TRBD2 (6 bases). CDR1 and CDR2 from the germline V gene are SGHNT and YENEEA. The V and J ends lost 0 bases and 9 bases respectively, with 8 bases between them. This CDR3 region has 13 residues. DNA for the CDR3: TGTGCCAGCAGCTTAGATCGGGAGCGGGAGCTGTTTTTT. This codes for CASSLDRERELFF. Using reference TRBV11-3 and TRBJ2-2 for the parts outside the CDR3, the full variable domain is EAGVVQSPRYKIIEKKQPVAFWCNPISGHNTLYWYLQNLGQGPELLIRYENEEAVDDSQLPKDRFSAERLKGVDSTLKIQPAELGDSAVYLCASSLDRERELFFGEGSRLTVL.